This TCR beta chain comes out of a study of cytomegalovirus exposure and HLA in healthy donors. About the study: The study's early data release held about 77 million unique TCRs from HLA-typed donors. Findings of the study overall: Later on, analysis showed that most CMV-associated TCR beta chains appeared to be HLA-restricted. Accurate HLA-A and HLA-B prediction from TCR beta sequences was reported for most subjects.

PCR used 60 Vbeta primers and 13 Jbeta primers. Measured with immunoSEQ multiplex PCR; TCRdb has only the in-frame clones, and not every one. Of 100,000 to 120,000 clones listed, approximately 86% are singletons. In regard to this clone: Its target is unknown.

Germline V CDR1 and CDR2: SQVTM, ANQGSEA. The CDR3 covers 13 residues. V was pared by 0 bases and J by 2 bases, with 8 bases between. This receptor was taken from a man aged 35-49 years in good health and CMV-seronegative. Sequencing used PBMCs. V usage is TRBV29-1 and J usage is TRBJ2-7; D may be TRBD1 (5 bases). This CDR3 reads CSVEEQGTYEQYF. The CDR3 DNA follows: TGCAGCGTTGAAGAGCAGGGCACCTACGAGCAGTACTTC.